This T cell receptor (beta chain) emerged from a study of T cell clusters in autoimmune cytopenias. Measured by frequency, this clonotype is medium-sized (0.01 to 0.1%). Antigen: not known. TRB was amplified from around 0.25 ug of peripheral blood genomic DNA per sample. Findings of the study overall: Exclusive TRB clusters were approximately 3.2-fold more numerous in healthy donors than in active autoimmune hepatitis. TRB repertoire shifts in secondary cytopenia and chronic lymphocytic leukemia mostly reflected lymphoma, not autoimmunity. The T cell clusters were defined only in silico, without experimental functional validation.

TRB was amplified by touch-down multiplex PCR, primer pools A and B combined. TCRdb derives one entry per CDR3 protein from the multiplex PCR reads, leaving out DNA. The sample holds around 10,000 distinct CDR3 sequences. Germline V gene data show CDR1 as SGHDT and CDR2 as YYEEEE. This CDR3 is built from 15 residues. The chain recombines TRBV5-6 with TRBJ1-2; TCRdb's assignment of TRBD1 cannot be checked, as there is no DNA. The receptor was derived from a human donor with an autoimmune cytopenia or autoimmune hepatitis (not recorded which). The sequenced sample was peripheral blood. This CDR3 reads CASSTVTGINYGYTF. The complete variable domain, with remaining parts taken from reference TRBV5-6 and TRBJ1-2, reads DAGVTQSPTHLIKTRGQQVTLRCSPKSGHDTVSWYQQALGQGPQFIFQYYEEEERQRGNFPDRFSGHQFPNYSSELNVNALLLGDSALYLCASSTVTGINYGYTFGSGTRLTVV.